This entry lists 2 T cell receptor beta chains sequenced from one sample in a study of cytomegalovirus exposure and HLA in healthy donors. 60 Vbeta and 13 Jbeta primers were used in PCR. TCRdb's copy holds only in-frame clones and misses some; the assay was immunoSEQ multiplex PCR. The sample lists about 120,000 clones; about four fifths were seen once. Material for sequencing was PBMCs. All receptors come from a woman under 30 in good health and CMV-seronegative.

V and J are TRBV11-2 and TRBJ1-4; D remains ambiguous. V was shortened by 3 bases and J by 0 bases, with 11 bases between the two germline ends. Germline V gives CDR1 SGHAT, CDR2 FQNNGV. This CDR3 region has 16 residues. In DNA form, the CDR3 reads TGTGCCAGCAGCTTTAGGAGTATTGCAACTAATGAAAAACTGTTTTTT. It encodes CASSFRSIATNEKLFF.

For the CDR3, the DNA is TGCGCCAGCAGCCAGCGGGACGGAGGGATGGACACTGAAGCTTTCTTT. It is translated as CASSQRDGGMDTEAFF. The V call is TRBV4-3, the J call TRBJ1-1, with D perhaps matching TRBD1 (5 bases). This CDR3 comprises 16 residues. Germline values: CDR1 LGHNA, CDR2 YSLEER. V was cut by 3 bases and J by 3 bases, with 17 bases left in between.